This TCR beta chain was profiled in a study of graft-versus-host responses after intestinal transplantation. Turning to this clone: Its antigen is undetermined.

CDR1 and CDR2 (germline): SGHTA, FQGNSA. V gave up 9 bases and J gave up 2 bases; unmatched junction bases: 15. This CDR3 is 17 amino acids long. TCRdb's copy holds only in-frame clones and misses some; the assay was immunoSEQ multiplex PCR. The table includes around 130,000 clones, more than 90% detected once. The sequence was obtained from a human donor who received an intestinal transplant. This rearrangement joins TRBV7-2 to TRBJ2-3; 9 bases agree with TRBD2. The specimen comprised unstimulated CD4+ T cells sorted from spleen or lymph node cells, sampled before intestinal transplant. CDR3: CARGELAGNIPTDTQYF. In DNA, the CDR3 is TGTGCCAGAGGGGAACTAGCGGGTAATATTCCCACAGATACGCAGTATTTT.